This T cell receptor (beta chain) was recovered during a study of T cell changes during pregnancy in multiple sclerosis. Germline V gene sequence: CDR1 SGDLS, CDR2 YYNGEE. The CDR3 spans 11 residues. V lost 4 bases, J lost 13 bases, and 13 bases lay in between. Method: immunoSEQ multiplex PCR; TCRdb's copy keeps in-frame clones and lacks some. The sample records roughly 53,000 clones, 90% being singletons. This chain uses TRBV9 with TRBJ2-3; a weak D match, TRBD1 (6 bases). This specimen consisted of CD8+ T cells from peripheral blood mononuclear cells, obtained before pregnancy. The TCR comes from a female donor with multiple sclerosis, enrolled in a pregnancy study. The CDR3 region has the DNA TGTGCCAGCAGCCGAGGGCAGGGGAAGTATTTT. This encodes CASSRGQGKYF.